These 30 T cell receptor beta chains were all obtained from the same sample, sequenced in a study of breast tumors, draining lymph nodes, adjacent tissues. Axillary draining lymph nodes of breast cancer patients supplied the node samples. In TCRdb, the multiplex PCR reads were re-called with MiXCR into one record per CDR3 protein. The sample carries more than 200,000 distinct CDR3 sequences, 32% recorded once. Sample: axillary lymph node tissue. These receptors were collected from a female donor with breast cancer. Some clones in this sample may be carry-over from other donors' samples.

This clonotype occurred a few times. One end of the junction varies from germline; a read error may be responsible. The chain has TRBV24-1 and TRBJ1-2; D not resolved. Germline V lookup: CDR1 KGHDR, CDR2 SFDVKD. The length of the CDR3 is 12 residues. The CDR3 here is CVTSGRGYGYTF. CDR3 bases: TGTGTCACCAGTGGAAGAGGCTATGGCTACACTTTC.

This chain joins TRBV11-3 and TRBJ1-1; 7 positions match TRBD1. The CDR3 runs to 14 residues. In germline, CDR1 is SGHNT, CDR2 YENEEA. Germline trimming cut 6 bases from V and 3 bases from J; bases unmatched to any gene: 7. The CDR3 region has the DNA TGTGCCAGCAGAAAAACAGGGGTTCACACTGAAGCTTTCTTT. Its protein product is CASRKTGVHTEAFF.

The rearrangement uses TRBV7-9 and TRBJ2-7, with D perhaps TRBD1 (6 bases). V lost 1 base, J lost 5 bases, and 15 bases lay in between. The CDR3 spans 15 residues. Germline lookup yields CDR1 SEHNR and CDR2 FQNEAQ (reference sequence). CDR3 sequence: CASSLGRQALNEQYF. In nucleotides, the CDR3 is TGTGCCAGCAGCTTAGGCAGACAGGCCCTGAACGAGCAGTACTTC.

This chain joins TRBV29-1 and TRBJ2-3; D uncertain. The germline V gene encodes CDR1 SQVTM and CDR2 ANQGSEA. The CDR3 runs 13 residues. Trimming left V 8 bases short and J 4 bases short, with 16 bases between. CDR3 in DNA: TGCAGCATGGATAGCAGTGGGGCAGATACGCAGTATTTT. It translates to CSMDSSGADTQYF.

This clonotype was recorded at least ten times. This sequence joins TRBV6-1 and TRBJ2-3; 10 bases are shared with TRBD2. CDR1 and CDR2 from the germline V gene are MNHNS and SASEGT. Germline trimming cut 4 bases from V and 5 bases from J; bases unmatched to any gene: 6. The CDR3 extends over 15 amino acids. CDR3 DNA sequence: TGTGCCAGCAGTGCTCTAGCGGGAGTTGGAGATACGCAGTATTTT. Amino acids: CASSALAGVGDTQYF.

This clonotype was seen repeatedly, ten times or more. The rearrangement links TRBV9 to TRBJ2-7; D is possibly TRBD1 or TRBD2 (5 bases each). Germline V gives CDR1 SGDLS, CDR2 YYNGEE. The CDR3 has 15 residues. V gave up 0 bases and J gave up 3 bases, with 13 bases separating them. The CDR3 here is CASSVGDGGGYEQYF. As DNA, the CDR3 is TGTGCCAGCAGCGTAGGGGACGGCGGAGGCTACGAGCAGTACTTC.

In regard to this clonotype: A clone one base away is much larger, so this may be a read error. The chain joins TRBV12-3 or TRBV12-4 to TRBJ2-7; 8 nucleotides align to TRBD1. The junction had 8 bases not matched to a gene; V was cut back by 6 bases and J by 1 base. The CDR3 length is 15 residues. The CDR3 bases are TGTGCCAGCAGATTCGGGCAGGGGGCGTCCTACGAGCAGTACTTC. It encodes CASRFGQGASYEQYF.

This clonotype was picked up many times. The chain joins TRBV3-1 to TRBJ2-7; tentatively, D is TRBD1 (6 bases). Between the trimmed V and J ends, which lost 2 bases and 5 bases, there was a span of 10 bases. Germline V gives CDR1 LGHDT, CDR2 YNNKEL (reference sequence). The CDR3 loop spans 13 amino acids. The CDR3 nucleotides read TGTGCCAGCAGCCAAAACAGGGCCCACGAGCAGTACTTC. It codes for CASSQNRAHEQYF.

This clonotype was seen repeatedly, ten times or more. The chain combines TRBV7-2 with TRBJ2-1, with D possibly matching TRBD1 (6 bases). This CDR3 has 12 residues. V lost 1 base and J lost 8, with 6 bases in between. CDR1 SGHTA and CDR2 FQGNSA come from the germline V gene. CDR3 nucleotides: TGTGCCAGCAGCTTAGAGGGGGATGAGCAGTTCTTC. It yields the protein CASSLEGDEQFF. Combining the CDR3 with reference TRBV7-2 and TRBJ2-1 gives the whole variable domain GAGVSQSPSNKVTEKGKDVELRCDPISGHTALYWYRQSLGQGLEFLIYFQGNSAPDKSGLPSDRFSAERTGGSVSTLTIQRTQQEDSAVYLCASSLEGDEQFFGPGTRLTVL.

The table lists this clonotype with many counts. The chain employs TRBV6-5 and TRBJ1-5; maybe TRBD1 (5 bases). CDR1 and CDR2 from the germline V gene are MNHEY and SVGAGI. Trimming removed 10 bases at V and 0 bases at J, with 13 bases between. The CDR3 runs 14 residues. The CDR3 DNA reads as TGTGCCACTCGGGGGGGATATAGCAATCAGCCCCAGCATTTT. Its translation: CATRGGYSNQPQHF.

This clonotype appeared many times. The chain uses TRBV5-1 and TRBJ2-5; no clear D gene. CDR3 size: 14 residues. The germline V and J ends were trimmed by 0 bases and 4 bases, with 10 bases remaining between them. Germline V CDR1 and CDR2: SGHRS, YFSETQ. Here the CDR3 reads CASSLAMMGETQYF. The CDR3 coding sequence is TGCGCCAGCAGCTTGGCCATGATGGGAGAGACCCAGTACTTC.

To note about this clonotype: A single base separates this from a much larger clone, so it may be a read error. Without the conserved terminal phenylalanine or tryptophan, this CDR3 likely stems from a read error. The rearrangement joins TRBV7-2 to TRBJ1-2; 9 positions agree with TRBD1. Germline V gene lookup returns CDR1 SGHTA and CDR2 FQGNSA. CDR3 length: 13 residues. V shed 5 bases, J shed 7 bases, and the junction held 5 bases outside the gene matches. The CDR3 sequence is CASSPGTGTGYTP. The CDR3 region has the DNA TGTGCCAGCAGCCCAGGGACAGGGACTGGCTACACCCCC.

This clonotype came up many times. The chain is built from TRBV5-1 and TRBJ2-7, with TRBD1 matching 11 bases. CDR1 is SGHRS and CDR2 is YFSETQ in the germline V gene. The CDR3 covers 17 residues. The ends lost 3 bases at V and 2 bases at J; junction bases unmatched: 10. This chain's CDR3 is CASSSWTGGPLAYEQYF. CDR3 DNA: TGCGCCAGCAGCTCTTGGACAGGGGGCCCCCTCGCCTACGAGCAGTACTTC.

The rearrangement links TRBV3-1 to TRBJ1-4; 8 bases match TRBD1. After removal of 1 base from V and 5 bases from J, the junction contained 3 bases not matched to a gene. This CDR3 contains 15 residues. From germline, CDR1 is LGHDT and CDR2 YNNKEL (reference sequence). CDR3 DNA sequence: TGTGCCAGCAGCCAAGTAGGACAGGGAAATGAAAAACTGTTTTTT. Translated, it gives CASSQVGQGNEKLFF.

This clonotype was seen at least ten times. The chain links TRBV2 to TRBJ2-7; possible D gene TRBD2, 5 bases. Trimming left V 8 bases short and J 4 bases short, with 12 bases between. CDR3 length: 12 residues. CDR1 is SNHLY, CDR2 FYNNEI, per germline. The CDR3 region is CASGSGIYEQYF. CDR3 DNA sequence: TGTGCCAGCGGGAGTGGTATATACGAGCAGTACTTC. The full variable domain, its missing parts supplied by reference TRBV2 and TRBJ2-7, is EPEVTQTPSHQVTQMGQEVILRCVPISNHLYFYWYRQILGQKVEFLVSFYNNEISEKSEIFDDQFSVERPDGSNFTLKIRSTKLEDSAMYFCASGSGIYEQYFGPGTRLTVT.

The gene calls are TRBV7-6 and TRBJ2-5; 9 positions match TRBD2. The CDR3 is 15 residues long. Trimming cost V 4 bases and J 2 bases; bases outside gene matches: 5. Germline assignment: CDR1 SGHVS and CDR2 FNYEAQ. CDR3 region: CASSSVGLAQETQYF. The CDR3 DNA follows: TGTGCCAGCAGCTCCGTTGGACTAGCGCAAGAGACCCAGTACTTC.

CDR3 nucleotide sequence: TGTGCCAGCAGCTTAATGTCCCACTGCGGCCGATTTAACAATGAGCAGTTCTTC. Its protein product is CASSLMSHCGRFNNEQFF. The V call is TRBV7-3, the J call TRBJ2-1, with D hard to call. Trimming left V 1 base short and J 5 bases short, with 21 bases between. CDR3 length: 18 residues. Germline V lookup: CDR1 SGHTA, CDR2 FQGTGA.

The table lists this clonotype with many counts. The CDR3 bases are TGTGCCAGCAGCCAGGCGGGAGACTATGGCTACACCTTC. Protein: CASSQAGDYGYTF. This chain connects TRBV3-1 to TRBJ1-2; D is undetermined. CDR3 length: 13 amino acids. The V end lost 3 bases, the J end lost 3 bases, and 8 bases lay between the germline ends. Germline V CDR1 and CDR2: LGHDT, YNNKEL (reference sequence).

This clonotype was counted many times. The chain joins TRBV11-2 to TRBJ2-7; 15 nucleotides line up with TRBD2. The germline gives CDR1 SGHAT, CDR2 FQNNGV. This CDR3 region has 15 residues. Unmatched junction bases numbered 4, after V lost 3 bases and J lost 7 bases. CDR3 loop: CASSLGLAGGGEQYF. The CDR3 nucleotides read TGTGCCAGCAGCTTGGGACTAGCGGGAGGCGGTGAGCAGTACTTC.

This clonotype was seen repeatedly, ten times or more. The genes are TRBV20-1 and TRBJ2-1; D is possibly TRBD2 (5 bases). V was cut by 3 bases and J by 6 bases, with 18 bases left in between. The CDR3 runs 15 residues. Germline values: CDR1 DFQATT, CDR2 SNEGSKA (reference sequence). This CDR3 is CSARPWTLSGNEQFF. The CDR3 bases are TGCAGTGCTAGGCCGTGGACTCTTTCTGGCAATGAGCAGTTCTTC.

This clonotype was detected ten times or more. This chain joins TRBV20-1 and TRBJ2-5; D perhaps matches TRBD2 (7 bases). Germline-derived CDR1 and CDR2 are DFQATT and SNEGSKA (reference sequence). This CDR3 has 15 amino acids. V lost 5 bases to trimming and J lost 4 bases, with 20 bases between them. CDR3 in DNA: TGCAGTGCTCAGAGGCCGCAGGGGAGGGCAGAGACCCAGTACTTC. Its protein is CSAQRPQGRAETQYF.

This clonotype was recorded at least ten times. The CDR3 nucleotides are TGTGCCAGCAGCCCACGACTAGTAGCGGGCCAAGAGACCCAGTACTTC. Its translation is CASSPRLVAGQETQYF. J is TRBJ2-5 and V is TRBV11-2; TRBD2 aligns across 7 bases. This CDR3 contains 16 residues. V lost 5 bases and J lost 1; bases outside the gene matches: 10. Germline V gene data show CDR1 as SGHAT and CDR2 as FQNNGV.

This clonotype has at least ten counts. The J gene is TRBJ1-4, the V gene TRBV4-3; 10 bases agree with TRBD1. The CDR3 loop spans 18 amino acids. The junction had 10 bases not matched to a gene; V was cut back by 1 base and J by 5 bases. Germline CDR1 is LGHNA and CDR2 is YSLEER. CDR3 amino acids: CASSQVLGGTGVNEKLFF. The CDR3 coding sequence is TGCGCCAGCAGCCAAGTCCTCGGCGGGACAGGGGTAAATGAAAAACTGTTTTTT.

This clonotype showed up just once. This chain connects TRBV7-3 to TRBJ2-7; D call uncertain. Trimming cost V 5 bases and J 0 bases, with 8 bases left between them. The CDR3 loop spans 13 amino acids. Germline loops: CDR1 SGHTA, CDR2 FQGTGA. CDR3 in DNA: TGTGCCAGCAGCGTAGAATCCTCCTACGAGCAGTACTTC. Translated: CASSVESSYEQYF.

This clonotype was seen at least ten times. The chain combines TRBV6-5 with TRBJ2-7; D gene ambiguous. The CDR3 runs to 13 residues. Trimming took 5 bases from V and 0 from J, leaving 8 bases between them. Germline V gene data show CDR1 as MNHEY and CDR2 as SVGAGI. CDR3 DNA: TGTGCCAGCAGTACGGGTCGCTCCTACGAGCAGTACTTC. Encoded protein: CASSTGRSYEQYF.

This clonotype was counted many times. The rearrangement links TRBV14 to TRBJ2-5, with D tentatively TRBD1 or TRBD2 (6 bases each). There are 16 residues in the CDR3. With 1 base removed from V and 5 bases from J, the gap between germline ends came to 17 bases. The germline gives CDR1 SGHDN, CDR2 FVKESK. CDR3 region: CASSQGVGGGLETQYF. The DNA of the CDR3 is TGTGCCAGCAGCCAAGGAGTAGGGGGAGGACTGGAGACCCAGTACTTC.

CDR3 bases: TGTGCCAGCAGCACCGGACTCGGTTCACCCCTCCACTTT. Amino acid sequence: CASSTGLGSPLHF. The chain uses TRBV12-3 or TRBV12-4 and TRBJ1-6; no clear D. The ends were cut back, 6 bases at V and 9 bases at J, with 12 bases in the middle. The CDR3 is 13 amino acids.

This clonotype was seen once. The genes are TRBV28 and TRBJ1-1; maybe TRBD1 (5 bases). Trimming left V 1 base short and J 12 bases short, with 9 bases between. The germline gives CDR1 MDHEN, CDR2 SYDVKM. The CDR3 has 11 residues. CDR3 protein: CASSLSRVTFF. CDR3 bases: TGTGCCAGCAGTTTATCCAGGGTAACTTTCTTT.

This clonotype showed up many times. This chain connects TRBV12-3 or TRBV12-4 to TRBJ2-6; D unresolved. This CDR3 contains 15 residues. V was trimmed by 2 bases and J by 0 bases, leaving 5 bases between them. The CDR3 here is CASSLSASGANVLTF. The CDR3 DNA reads TGTGCCAGCAGTTTATCTGCCTCTGGGGCCAACGTCCTGACTTTC.

This clonotype has a count of ten or more. The rearrangement links TRBV12-3 or TRBV12-4 to TRBJ2-7, with 8 bases identical to TRBD2. Germline trimming cut 1 base from V and 5 bases from J; bases unmatched to any gene: 4. The CDR3 totals 14 residues. The CDR3 DNA follows: TGTGCCAGCAGTTTAGTGGGTAGCGGGAACGAGCAGTACTTC. It translates to CASSLVGSGNEQYF.